These 19 T cell receptor beta chains came from one sample sequenced in a study of T cell repertoires in cytomegalovirus infection. One entry per CDR3 protein, called by TCRdb with MiXCR from the reads. The profile shows around 300,000 distinct CDR3 sequences, over 7.5% of them singletons. The sequencing sample was made of PBMCs. Source of these receptors: a human donor in good health (CMV status not recorded). Some clones in this sample may be carry-over from other donors' samples.

The V call is TRBV20-1, the J call TRBJ2-1; D possibly corresponds to TRBD2 (5 bases). The germline gives CDR1 DFQATT, CDR2 SNEGSKA (reference sequence). The CDR3 is made up of 13 amino acids. Here the CDR3 DNA reads TGCAGCCTCGAGCCCGCTAGCCGGGATGAGCAGTTCTTC. Translating it yields CSLEPASRDEQFF.

At least ten counts were recorded for this clonotype. The V gene is TRBV6-5, the J gene TRBJ1-2; 7 bases align to TRBD1. Germline lookup yields CDR1 MNHEY and CDR2 SVGAGI. This CDR3 is built from 16 residues. The V segment lost 0 bases and the J segment 4 bases; nucleotides outside the gene matches: 8. CDR3 loop: CASSYSGRGSAYGYTF. The CDR3 DNA is TGTGCCAGCAGTTACTCGGGCAGGGGGTCGGCCTATGGCTACACCTTC.

This clonotype was recorded a few times. This chain links TRBV18 with TRBJ2-7, with 10 bases lining up with TRBD1. Germline CDR1 reads KGHSH; CDR2 reads LQKENI. The CDR3 length is 17 residues. The V segment lost 3 bases and the J segment 5 bases; nucleotides outside the gene matches: 13. CDR3 protein: CASSPPGTGALLNEQYF. For the CDR3, the DNA is TGTGCCAGCTCACCTCCCGGGACAGGGGCTCTTCTAAACGAGCAGTACTTC.

This clonotype was seen repeatedly, ten times or more. This sequence joins TRBV7-2 and TRBJ2-3, with 10 bases matching TRBD2. The CDR3 sequence is 15 residues long. CDR1 is SGHTA, CDR2 FQGNSA, per germline. Trimming took 2 bases from V and 4 from J; bases not matched to a gene: 3. CDR3 protein: CASSLQRGGPDTQYF. In nucleotides, the CDR3 is TGTGCCAGCAGCTTACAGCGGGGGGGCCCAGATACGCAGTATTTT.

V usage is TRBV6-1 and J usage is TRBJ2-2; D could derive from TRBD1 or TRBD2 (6 bases each). The V gene lost 10 bases and the J gene lost 2 bases, with 14 bases spanning the gap. The CDR3 is 14 residues long. Germline V gene data show CDR1 as MNHNS and CDR2 as SASEGT. The CDR3, as DNA: TGTGCCATCAGGGGAGGTGGAAACACCGGGGAGCTGTTTTTT. It encodes CAIRGGGNTGELFF.

In this sample, this clonotype turned up many times. The chain combines TRBV11-2 with TRBJ2-3; 8 bases agree with TRBD2. The CDR3 is 16 amino acids. The V gene's germline CDR1 is SGHAT and CDR2 FQNNGV. J gave up 6 bases and V 2 bases, and 10 bases lay outside the gene matches. The CDR3 here is CASSLISGRVSDTQYF. For the CDR3, the DNA is TGTGCCAGCAGCTTAATCAGCGGGAGAGTTTCGGATACGCAGTATTTT.

This clonotype was counted at least ten times. The chain is built from TRBV7-2 and TRBJ1-6; maybe TRBD1 (5 bases). The CDR3 runs 18 residues. The germline V and J ends were trimmed by 1 base and 0 bases, with 13 bases remaining between them. The germline CDR1 and CDR2 sequences are SGHTA and FQGNSA. The CDR3 sequence: CASSLEWGLSSYNSPLHF. The CDR3 bases are TGTGCCAGCAGCTTAGAGTGGGGCCTTAGCTCCTATAATTCACCCCTCCACTTT.

This clonotype was detected only a few times. J is TRBJ2-7 and V is TRBV28; D is unclear. Germline lookup yields CDR1 MDHEN and CDR2 SYDVKM. There are 14 residues in the CDR3. Between the trimmed V and J ends, which lost 5 bases and 2 bases, there was a span of 13 bases. The DNA for the CDR3 is TGTGCCAGCAGTCCCCCGGCAGCCGCCTACGAGCAGTACTTC. Translated: CASSPPAAAYEQYF.

This clonotype was recorded many times. The rearrangement uses TRBV6-1 and TRBJ2-6; no clear D gene. Trimming pared 2 bases from V and 0 bases from J, leaving 8 bases between. The germline CDR1 and CDR2 sequences are MNHNS and SASEGT. The CDR3 contains 16 residues. In nucleotides, the CDR3 is TGTGCCAGCAGTGAATTCAATGGCTCTGGGGCCAACGTCCTGACTTTC. It encodes CASSEFNGSGANVLTF.

This chain connects TRBV7-6 to TRBJ2-7, with 9 bases that match TRBD2. The V gene end was trimmed by 3 bases and the J gene end by 5 bases; junction bases not matched to a gene: 8. The CDR3 is 15 amino acids. The V gene's germline CDR1 is SGHVS and CDR2 FNYEAQ. The CDR3 DNA reads as TGTGCCAGCAGCTTTGCGGGACTAGCAGCGAACGAGCAGTACTTC. Translated: CASSFAGLAANEQYF. The variable domain in full, completed from reference TRBV7-6 and TRBJ2-7, reads GAGVSQSPRYKVTKRGQDVALRCDPISGHVSLYWYRQALGQGPEFLTYFNYEAQQDKSGLPNDRFSAERPEGSISTLTIQRTEQRDSAMYRCASSFAGLAANEQYFGPGTRLTVT.

The chain employs TRBV20-1 and TRBJ1-5; D is unclear. This CDR3 region has 13 residues. The V end lost 4 bases, the J end lost 5 bases, and 12 bases lay between the germline ends. The germline CDR1 and CDR2 sequences are DFQATT and SNEGSKA (reference sequence). CDR3 sequence (DNA): TGCAGTGCTAATGTCGGGAAGTATCAGCCCCAGCATTTT. Its protein is CSANVGKYQPQHF.

This clonotype was counted a few times. CDR3 nucleotide sequence: TGTGCCAGCAGCCCACGGACCAGAGATACGCAGTATTTT. Protein: CASSPRTRDTQYF. The V and J genes are TRBV7-4 and TRBJ2-3, with D unclear. From germline, CDR1 is SGHVT and CDR2 SQSDAQ. This CDR3 contains 13 residues. V was clipped by 5 bases and J by 5 bases, with 11 bases between them.

Only a few counts were recorded for this clonotype. This rearrangement joins TRBV7-4 to TRBJ2-1; tentative D call: TRBD2 (6 bases). The CDR3 length is 17 residues. Germline-derived CDR1 and CDR2 are SGHVT and SQSDAQ. Trimming cost V 4 bases and J 0 bases, with 16 bases left between them. The CDR3 DNA follows: TGTGCCAGCAGCTACGGGGAGGACCCAAGCTCCTACAATGAGCAGTTCTTC. It yields the protein CASSYGEDPSSYNEQFF.

The V gene is TRBV2, the J gene TRBJ1-2; 10 bases fit TRBD1. J gave up 8 bases and V 8 bases, and 11 bases lay outside the gene matches. In germline, CDR1 is SNHLY, CDR2 FYNNEI. There are 14 residues in the CDR3. The CDR3 DNA reads TGTGCCAGCGAAAGGGACAGGGGTTTCGGGGGCTACACCTTC. It is translated as CASERDRGFGGYTF. The whole variable domain, remainder taken from reference TRBV2 and TRBJ1-2, is EPEVTQTPSHQVTQMGQEVILRCVPISNHLYFYWYRQILGQKVEFLVSFYNNEISEKSEIFDDQFSVERPDGSNFTLKIRSTKLEDSAMYFCASERDRGFGGYTFGSGTRLTVV.

The genes are TRBV4-2 and TRBJ2-1; no reliable D call. This CDR3 is 14 amino acids long. V was clipped by 4 bases and J by 2 bases, with 9 bases between them. Germline-derived CDR1 and CDR2 are LGHNA and YNFKEQ. The DNA of the CDR3 is TGTGCCAGCAGCCCGGATACGGCCTACAATGAGCAGTTCTTC. As protein: CASSPDTAYNEQFF.

This clonotype came up many times. The genes are TRBV7-2 and TRBJ2-6; D is unclear. This CDR3 is 15 amino acids long. With 10 bases removed from V and 0 bases from J, the gap between germline ends came to 13 bases. Germline CDR1 reads SGHTA; CDR2 reads FQGNSA. This chain's CDR3 is CATPRQSSGANVLTF. The CDR3, as DNA: TGTGCCACCCCCCGCCAGAGCTCTGGGGCCAACGTCCTGACTTTC.

A note on this clonotype: A single base separates this from a much larger clone, so it may be a read error. The chain couples TRBV7-2 to TRBJ1-3; D may be TRBD1 (6 bases). Per germline, CDR1 SGHTA and CDR2 FQGNSA. The length of the CDR3 is 14 residues. CDR3 DNA sequence: TGTGCCAGCAACTTACCAGGGGTTGGAAACACCATATATTTT. This gives the protein CASNLPGVGNTIYF.

This sequence joins TRBV27 and TRBJ2-7; 7 nucleotides match TRBD1. The CDR3 loop spans 14 amino acids. Germline V gene lookup returns CDR1 MNHEY and CDR2 SMNVEV (reference sequence). V lost 4 bases to trimming and J lost 2 bases; unmatched junction nucleotides: 5. The CDR3 sequence: CASSSRDSTYEQYF. The CDR3 DNA is TGTGCCAGCAGTTCCCGGGACAGTACCTACGAGCAGTACTTC.

A few counts support this clonotype. The chain recombines TRBV25-1 with TRBJ1-2; 11 nucleotides match TRBD1. Germline V gene lookup returns CDR1 MGHDK and CDR2 SYGVNS. V was pared by 8 bases and J by 7 bases, with 12 bases of the junction left unmatched. The CDR3 length is 15 residues. The CDR3 DNA reads as TGTGCCAGCCCAGAGGACAGGGGGCTTCCTTTTGGCTACACCTTC. Protein sequence: CASPEDRGLPFGYTF.